This passage covers 15 T cell receptor beta chains from one sample sequenced in a study of blood T cell repertoires in COVID-19 (dated by TCRdb to about 2020). Libraries were made using the immunoSEQ multiplex PCR assay. TCRdb took over this immuneACCESS table, retaining in-frame rearrangements with V and J assigned. Such tables are incomplete; in checked studies, under half of the missing clones stem from an unresolved V gene, and the remainder is unexplained. The sample includes approximately 140,000 clones, with about 89% observed a single time. The biggest ten clones account for roughly 18% of the sample. Sequenced: peripheral blood. The receptor source for this set is a man aged 45 to 65 with active or convalescent COVID-19.

The chain couples TRBV28 to TRBJ1-5; 7 positions agree with TRBD1. Germline V gene data show CDR1 as MDHEN and CDR2 as SYDVKM. This CDR3 is 14 amino acids long. J gave up 5 bases and V 2 bases, and 3 bases lay outside the gene matches. In nucleotides, the CDR3 is TGTGCCAGCAGTTTAAGACAGGGTGATCAGCCCCAGCATTTT. It is translated as CASSLRQGDQPQHF.

The chain uses TRBV7-2 and TRBJ2-1; 7 bases fit TRBD2. This CDR3 comprises 18 residues. V lost 2 bases, J lost 3 bases, and 13 bases stayed unmatched. Germline V CDR1 and CDR2: SGHTA, FQGNSA. As DNA, the CDR3 is TGTGCCAGCAGCTTAAGAGCGGGATCTGTAGAAGGCTACAATGAGCAGTTCTTC. Translation gives CASSLRAGSVEGYNEQFF.

The chain employs TRBV5-1 and TRBJ2-1; 10 bases fit TRBD1. Per the germline V gene, CDR1 is SGHRS and CDR2 is YFSETQ. This CDR3 region has 15 residues. The V segment lost 2 bases and the J segment 6 bases; nucleotides outside the gene matches: 5. The CDR3 region is CASSLGTGAGNEQFF. For the CDR3, the DNA is TGCGCCAGCAGCTTAGGGACAGGGGCGGGCAATGAGCAGTTCTTC.

The gene calls are TRBV7-9 and TRBJ1-2, with TRBD1 matching 11 bases. The CDR3 extends over 18 amino acids. Trimming removed 4 bases from V and 5 bases from J; junction bases left unmatched: 15. CDR1 is SEHNR, CDR2 FQNEAQ, per germline (reference sequence). The DNA of the CDR3 is TGTGCCAGCAGCTCAACCGGGACAGGGGGGATCGGCTGGTATGGCTACACCTTC. Translating it yields CASSSTGTGGIGWYGYTF. The full variable domain, its missing parts supplied by reference TRBV7-9 and TRBJ1-2, is DTGVSQNPRHKITKRGQNVTFRCDPISEHNRLYWYRQTLGQGPEFLTYFQNEAQLEKSRLLSDRFSAERPKGSFSTLEIQRTEQGDSAMYLCASSSTGTGGIGWYGYTFGSGTRLTVV.

The chain has TRBV5-1 and TRBJ2-5; TRBD2 agrees at 10 bases. The CDR3 contains 16 residues. CDR1 is SGHRS and CDR2 is YFSETQ in the germline V gene. V gave up 1 base and J gave up 1 base; unmatched junction bases: 4. The CDR3 sequence: CASSLWQRGGQETQYF. For the CDR3, the DNA is TGCGCCAGCAGCTTGTGGCAGCGGGGGGGCCAAGAGACCCAGTACTTC. Complete variable domain (other parts from reference TRBV5-1 and TRBJ2-5): KAGVTQTPRYLIKTRGQQVTLSCSPISGHRSVSWYQQTPGQGLQFLFEYFSETQRNKGNFPGRFSGRQFSNSRSEMNVSTLELGDSALYLCASSLWQRGGQETQYFGPGTRLLVL.

V is TRBV18 and J is TRBJ2-7; 8 positions match TRBD1. Losses at the gene ends were 1 base for V and 4 bases for J; bases not matched to a gene: 6. The CDR3 totals 15 residues. Germline V gene lookup returns CDR1 KGHSH and CDR2 LQKENI. The CDR3, as DNA: TGTGCCAGCTCACCACACAGGGGGTGGCTATACGAGCAGTACTTC. Translating gives CASSPHRGWLYEQYF.

This clone occurred once. This chain connects TRBV12-5 to TRBJ2-2; maybe TRBD1 (6 bases). Germline-derived CDR1 and CDR2 are LGHNT and FRNRAP. V was pared by 7 bases and J by 6 bases, with 18 bases between. The CDR3 length is 15 residues. The CDR3 loop reads CASENGQGSAGELFF. CDR3 DNA: TGTGCTAGTGAAAACGGGCAGGGGTCGGCCGGGGAGCTGTTTTTT.

For the CDR3, the DNA is TGTGCCAGCAGCTTATCCTCAGGGGGGACCTACAATGAGCAGTTCTTC. Protein sequence: CASSLSSGGTYNEQFF. The chain is built from TRBV7-8 and TRBJ2-1, with D perhaps TRBD1 (7 bases). V dropped 2 bases and J dropped 2 bases, with 13 bases sitting between them. Per germline, CDR1 SGHVS and CDR2 FQNEAQ. The CDR3 runs to 16 residues.

This rearrangement joins TRBV30 to TRBJ1-5; the D is unclear. Trimming pared 7 bases from V and 2 bases from J, leaving 12 bases between. The CDR3 is 13 amino acids. The germline V gene encodes CDR1 GTSNPN and CDR2 SVGIG (reference sequence). The CDR3 sequence: CAYSRRGNQPQHF. CDR3 coding DNA: TGTGCCTACAGTAGACGTGGCAATCAGCCCCAGCATTTT.

The chain joins TRBV6-5 to TRBJ2-1, with a weak D call TRBD1 (5 bases). Germline assignment: CDR1 MNHEY and CDR2 SVGAGI. The CDR3 is made up of 15 amino acids. The V end lost 2 bases, the J end lost 2 bases, and 10 bases lay between the germline ends. The CDR3 is CASSYKQAPYNEQFF. The CDR3, as DNA: TGTGCCAGCAGTTACAAACAGGCTCCCTACAATGAGCAGTTCTTC.

The rearrangement uses TRBV3-1 (or the pseudogene TRBV3-2) and TRBJ2-2, with 10 bases that match TRBD2. V lost 4 bases and J lost 4; bases outside the gene matches: 9. Germline CDR1 is LGHDT and CDR2 is YNNKEL (reference sequence). The CDR3 contains 17 residues. The CDR3 loop reads CASSPFRTSGTTGELFF. The CDR3 nucleotides read TGTGCCAGCAGCCCATTCAGGACTAGCGGAACCACCGGGGAGCTGTTTTTT.

The CDR3 region has the DNA TGTGCCAGCAGCTTAGCGTCCCGGGACAGGGGAAGTACCGGGGAGCTGTTTTTT. It specifies CASSLASRDRGSTGELFF. The chain recombines TRBV7-6 with TRBJ2-2; the match to TRBD1 covers 10 bases. V was pared by 0 bases and J by 5 bases, with 9 bases of the junction left unmatched. The CDR3 length is 18 residues. Germline V gene lookup returns CDR1 SGHVS and CDR2 FNYEAQ.

V and J are TRBV5-1 and TRBJ1-2; unclear D gene. The germline V gene has CDR1 SGHRS and CDR2 YFSETQ. This CDR3 is 14 amino acids long. V lost 0 bases and J 4 bases, leaving 10 bases between the germline ends. The CDR3 loop is CASSLESGIYGYTF. The CDR3 DNA follows: TGCGCCAGCAGCTTGGAGTCGGGGATCTATGGCTACACCTTC.

The V call is TRBV20-1, the J call TRBJ2-7; D is unresolved. Deletions cut 3 bases from V and 4 bases from J, with 7 bases between. Per the germline V gene, CDR1 is DFQATT and CDR2 is SNEGSKA (reference sequence). CDR3 length: 11 residues. CDR3 DNA: TGCAGTGCTAGCTACCCTTACGAGCAGTACTTC. It codes for CSASYPYEQYF.

As concerns this clone: Relative to the germline gene, one junction end is altered; a read error may explain this. The chain carries TRBV7-9 and TRBJ2-5, with 8 bases identical to TRBD2. The CDR3 has 15 residues. In germline, CDR1 is SEHNR, CDR2 FQNEAQ (reference sequence). The CDR3 nucleotides read TGTGCCAGCAGTTTAGGAAGCGGGAGTAAGCAGACCCAGTACTTC. Translation: CASSLGSGSKQTQYF.